This T cell receptor (beta chain) is drawn from a study of blood T cell repertoires in COVID-19. Participant ages covered 18 to 89 years across 24 US areas. What the recovered Cohort 3 donors had was two negative PCRs, clearance, or symptom resolution. Data came from immunoSEQ multiplex PCR; TCRdb stores just in-frame clones and leaves some out. The table includes 150,000 to 200,000 clones, 88% detected once. Germline V gives CDR1 LNHDA, CDR2 SQIVND (reference sequence). J was trimmed by 4 bases and V by 7 bases; bases with no gene match: 7. CDR3 length: 14 residues. Specimen: PBMCs or T cells enriched from blood (not recorded which). This receptor was obtained from a woman under 30 who had recovered from COVID-19. V gene TRBV19 combines with J gene TRBJ2-1, with 7 bases identical to TRBD1. The CDR3 is CASNTGVRYNEQFF. The DNA of the CDR3 is TGTGCCAGTAACACAGGGGTCCGTTACAATGAGCAGTTCTTC.